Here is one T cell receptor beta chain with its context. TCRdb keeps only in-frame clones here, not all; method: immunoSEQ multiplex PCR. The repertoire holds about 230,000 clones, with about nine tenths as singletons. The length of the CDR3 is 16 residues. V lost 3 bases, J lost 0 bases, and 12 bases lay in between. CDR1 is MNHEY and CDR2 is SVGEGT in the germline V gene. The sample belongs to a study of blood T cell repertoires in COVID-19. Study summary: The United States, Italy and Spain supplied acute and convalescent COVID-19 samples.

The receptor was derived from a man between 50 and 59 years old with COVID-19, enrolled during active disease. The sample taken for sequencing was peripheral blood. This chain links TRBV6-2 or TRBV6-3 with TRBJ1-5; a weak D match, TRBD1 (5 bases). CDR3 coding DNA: TGTGCCAGCAGTTATCAGGGTGAGAATAGCAATCAGCCCCAGCATTTT. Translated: CASSYQGENSNQPQHF.